The entry that follows covers one T cell receptor beta chain sequence. The target antigen is unknown. The data belong to a study of cytomegalovirus exposure and HLA in healthy donors. The overall study: The approximately 120 validation repertoires, a later analysis reported, used the same platform as the approximately 700 first-cohort repertoires. Study results and limitations: Most TCR sequences were rare, but some public TCRs occurred in many donors. Three chains linked to CMV were shown in vitro to be specific for CMV antigens.

Donors were drawn from the approximately 120-subject validation cohort, separate from the roughly 670-subject first cohort. CDR1 SGHRS and CDR2 YFSETQ come from the germline V gene. V gave up 0 bases and J gave up 7 bases; unmatched junction bases: 7. CDR3 length: 15 amino acids. Sequencing was performed with immunoSEQ multiplex PCR; in TCRdb, only in-frame clones are kept and a portion is missing. The sample consists of around 200,000 clones, roughly 84% of them appearing once. Sequencing was done on a sample of PBMCs. J is TRBJ1-2 and V is TRBV5-1; 9 bases map to TRBD1. This TCR derives from a woman aged 18-29 years in good health and CMV-seropositive. In DNA form, the CDR3 reads TGCGCCAGCAGCTTGGCGCTACAGGGGGCGCTTGGCTACACCTTC. The encoded protein is CASSLALQGALGYTF.